The 30 T cell receptor beta chains below all came from one sample that was sequenced in a study of blood T cell repertoires in COVID-19. Using immunoSEQ multiplex PCR, the repertoire was profiled, and TCRdb retains in-frame clones only, with some absent. Of about 54,000 clones listed, roughly nine tenths are singletons. The sequenced sample was peripheral blood. The receptor set was obtained from a woman in her sixties or seventies with active or convalescent COVID-19.

This clone was detected a few times. CDR3 in DNA: TGTGCCAGCAGTAACCCCGGGACAGGGAACTATGGCTACACCTTC. Translated, it gives CASSNPGTGNYGYTF. The chain carries TRBV6-2 or TRBV6-3 and TRBJ1-2, with 9 bases lining up with TRBD1. CDR3 size: 15 residues. V lost 5 bases and J lost 2; bases outside the gene matches: 6. Looked up from germline, CDR1 is MNHEY and CDR2 is SVGEGT.

DNA for the CDR3: TGTGCCAGCAGTTTAGGCGGAGAAACCTACGAGCAGTACTTC. Encoded protein: CASSLGGETYEQYF. The chain carries TRBV28 and TRBJ2-7; no clear D. V was shortened by 2 bases and J by 2 bases, with 10 bases between the two germline ends. CDR1 is MDHEN, CDR2 SYDVKM, per germline. The CDR3 runs to 14 residues.

This chain uses TRBV30 with TRBJ2-5; TRBD1 is a possible D gene (5 bases). CDR3 size: 14 residues. Germline-derived CDR1 and CDR2 are GTSNPN and SVGIG (reference sequence). V dropped 3 bases and J dropped 1 base, with 12 bases sitting between them. This chain's CDR3 is CAWRKGSPQETQYF. In DNA, the CDR3 is TGTGCCTGGAGAAAGGGGTCCCCCCAAGAGACCCAGTACTTC.

The V gene is TRBV9, the J gene TRBJ2-3, with D perhaps matching TRBD1 (5 bases). The CDR3 consists of 14 residues. CDR1 is SGDLS and CDR2 is YYNGEE in the germline V gene. Trimming pared 2 bases from V and 5 bases from J, leaving 12 bases between. The DNA for the CDR3 is TGTGCCAGCAGCGTTACAGGTAAAATAGATACGCAGTATTTT. Protein product: CASSVTGKIDTQYF. Based on the CDR3 plus reference TRBV9 and TRBJ2-3, the full variable domain is DSGVTQTPKHLITATGQRVTLRCSPRSGDLSVYWYQQSLDQGLQFLIQYYNGEERAKGNILERFSAQQFPDLHSELNLSSLELGDSALYFCASSVTGKIDTQYFGPGTRLTVL.

The DNA for the CDR3 is TGTGCCAGCAGTATGGACAGGGACTACGAGCAGTACTTC. The encoded protein is CASSMDRDYEQYF. The chain uses TRBV2 and TRBJ2-7; the match to TRBD1 covers 8 bases. Germline V gene lookup returns CDR1 SNHLY and CDR2 FYNNEI. This CDR3 is built from 13 residues. J gave up 3 bases and V 5 bases, and 3 bases lay outside the gene matches.

The chain recombines TRBV7-8 with TRBJ1-5; D gene uncertain. V lost 2 bases and J 4 bases, leaving 6 bases between the germline ends. CDR3 length equals 13 residues. The germline CDR1 and CDR2 sequences are SGHVS and FQNEAQ. The CDR3 nucleotides read TGTGCCAGCAGCTTATCATTGAATCAGCCCCAGCATTTT. It encodes CASSLSLNQPQHF.

This rearrangement joins TRBV29-1 to TRBJ1-2; 9 nucleotides align to TRBD1. The germline V gene encodes CDR1 SQVTM and CDR2 ANQGSEA. The CDR3 runs 10 residues. V shed 8 bases, J shed 13 bases, and the junction held 8 bases outside the gene matches. CDR3 amino acids: CSTWDRVATF. The CDR3 nucleotides are TGCAGCACCTGGGACAGGGTCGCCACCTTC.

This rearrangement joins TRBV19 to TRBJ1-5; tentative D call: TRBD1 (5 bases). The CDR3 has 15 amino acids. Germline CDR1 reads LNHDA; CDR2 reads SQIVND (reference sequence). V shed 5 bases and J shed 2 bases, with 13 bases lying between them. The CDR3 DNA reads TGTGCCAGTAGTCAAGGGGAATCTCGCAATCAGCCCCAGCATTTT. It is translated as CASSQGESRNQPQHF.

V gene TRBV28 combines with J gene TRBJ1-2; possibly TRBD1 for D (6 bases). Trimming cost V 8 bases and J 1 base, with 11 bases left between them. Looked up from germline, CDR1 is MDHEN and CDR2 is SYDVKM. The CDR3 extends over 13 amino acids. DNA of the CDR3: TGTGCCAGCCAGGACAGTGGTAACTATGGCTACACCTTC. Translation gives CASQDSGNYGYTF.

This chain links TRBV5-4 with TRBJ1-3; no clear D. The ends were cut back, 7 bases at V and 4 bases at J, with 12 bases in the middle. CDR3 length: 13 residues. Germline-derived CDR1 and CDR2 are SGHNT and YYREEE (reference sequence). The CDR3 DNA reads as TGTGCCAGCGCCCTCGGGAAAGGAAACACCATATATTTT. Protein product: CASALGKGNTIYF.

The chain links TRBV11-2 to TRBJ1-5; 7 positions agree with TRBD1. V lost 1 base, J lost 7 bases, and 7 bases stayed unmatched. Germline CDR1 and CDR2: SGHAT and FQNNGV. The CDR3 spans 15 residues. The CDR3 reads CASSLGRGFGQPQHF. The CDR3 nucleotides are TGTGCCAGCAGCTTAGGCAGGGGGTTCGGGCAGCCCCAGCATTTT.

The V call is TRBV11-3, the J call TRBJ2-1; D is possibly TRBD1 (6 bases). CDR1 is SGHNT, CDR2 YENEEA, per germline. This CDR3 region has 14 residues. V shed 5 bases and J shed 7 bases, with 15 bases lying between them. The DNA for the CDR3 is TGTGCCAGCAGCCTCGCCGCACAGGGTAATGAGCAGTTCTTC. Translation: CASSLAAQGNEQFF.

This chain links TRBV29-1 with TRBJ2-1, with 10 nucleotides matching TRBD2. From germline, CDR1 is SQVTM and CDR2 ANQGSEA. The CDR3 runs 15 residues. V gave up 2 bases and J gave up 8 bases; unmatched junction bases: 9. The CDR3 nucleotides are TGCAGCGTTGAAACTAGCGGGGTGCTTTTTGATGAGCAGTTCTTC. This gives the protein CSVETSGVLFDEQFF.

This rearrangement joins TRBV28 to TRBJ1-3; D is unresolved. The V end lost 2 bases, the J end lost 4 bases, and 9 bases lay between the germline ends. This CDR3 region has 14 residues. In germline, CDR1 is MDHEN, CDR2 SYDVKM. The CDR3 protein is CASSLSIAGNTIYF. Here the CDR3 DNA reads TGTGCCAGCAGTTTAAGTATAGCGGGAAACACCATATATTTT.

The gene calls are TRBV24-1 and TRBJ2-7, with 7 bases that match TRBD2. CDR3 length: 15 residues. In germline, CDR1 is KGHDR, CDR2 SFDVKD. Trimming cost V 3 bases and J 2 bases; bases outside gene matches: 6. The DNA for the CDR3 is TGTGCCACCAGTGATACTAGACTAGCTGCCTACGAGCAGTACTTC. Its protein product is CATSDTRLAAYEQYF.

J is TRBJ1-2 and V is TRBV28, with D possibly TRBD1 on 5 matching bases. Germline lookup yields CDR1 MDHEN and CDR2 SYDVKM. The germline V and J ends were trimmed by 4 bases and 12 bases, with 33 bases remaining between them. This CDR3 is built from 18 residues. The CDR3 here is CASSSQGGEPEPPLVHTF. CDR3 nucleotides: TGTGCCAGCAGTTCTCAGGGCGGGGAGCCCGAACCCCCGTTGGTTCACACCTTC.

This chain joins TRBV29-1 and TRBJ2-3; D may be TRBD2 (5 bases). Germline lookup yields CDR1 SQVTM and CDR2 ANQGSEA. Trimming took off 3 bases at V and 6 bases at J, with 10 bases between the two ends. This CDR3 spans 12 amino acids. The CDR3: CSVEPERDTQYF. The DNA of the CDR3 is TGCAGCGTTGAGCCCGAGCGGGATACGCAGTATTTT.

The rearrangement uses TRBV30 and TRBJ2-7; D perhaps matches TRBD1 (5 bases). This CDR3 comprises 13 residues. The V gene lost 4 bases and the J gene lost 2 bases, with 12 bases spanning the gap. Germline V gives CDR1 GTSNPN, CDR2 SVGIG (reference sequence). CDR3 in DNA: TGTGCCTGGAAGACAGTGCCCGCCTACGAGCAGTACTTC. Translated, it gives CAWKTVPAYEQYF.

The chain couples TRBV29-1 to TRBJ1-1; D gene uncertain. CDR3 size: 15 residues. The germline V gene encodes CDR1 SQVTM and CDR2 ANQGSEA. The V gene lost 3 bases and the J gene lost 4 bases, with 18 bases spanning the gap. In nucleotides, the CDR3 is TGCAGCGTTGACCATCTTTTGGCGGAGGGCACTGAAGCTTTCTTT. Its protein product is CSVDHLLAEGTEAFF.

This chain joins TRBV2 and TRBJ2-2; D may be TRBD1 (7 bases). The CDR3 is made up of 16 amino acids. The V end lost 4 bases, the J end lost 7 bases, and 19 bases lay between the germline ends. The germline CDR1 and CDR2 sequences are SNHLY and FYNNEI. CDR3 in DNA: TGTGCCAGCAGTGTCCTGACAGGGTCCGGGGGCGGGGAGCTGTTTTTT. Its protein is CASSVLTGSGGGELFF.

The chain recombines TRBV24-1 with TRBJ2-5; 8 bases line up with TRBD2. This CDR3 is 15 amino acids long. After removal of 4 bases from V and 4 bases from J, the junction contained 7 bases not matched to a gene. Per germline, CDR1 KGHDR and CDR2 SFDVKD. The CDR3 coding sequence is TGTGCCACCAGTGAACTAGGGACTAGTGTAGAGACCCAGTACTTC. Translating it yields CATSELGTSVETQYF.

The V and J genes are TRBV4-3 and TRBJ2-1; 11 bases are shared with TRBD2. Germline V gene data show CDR1 as LGHNA and CDR2 as YSLEER. J lost 5 bases, V lost 4 bases, and 1 base had no gene match. The CDR3 has 14 amino acids. In nucleotides, the CDR3 is TGCGCCAGCAGCCCGGGACTAGCGGACAATGAGCAGTTCTTC. Translation gives CASSPGLADNEQFF.

This rearrangement joins TRBV7-2 to TRBJ2-2, with D maybe TRBD1 (5 bases). This CDR3 spans 16 amino acids. V shed 3 bases and J shed 2 bases, with 13 bases lying between them. Germline-derived CDR1 and CDR2 are SGHTA and FQGNSA. CDR3 residues: CASSFRQISNTGELFF. The CDR3 nucleotides are TGTGCCAGCAGCTTTAGACAGATATCTAACACCGGGGAGCTGTTTTTT.

V usage is TRBV4-1 and J usage is TRBJ2-7; a weak D match, TRBD2 (6 bases). The germline V gene encodes CDR1 MGHRA and CDR2 YSYEKL. V lost 0 bases and J lost 4, with 16 bases in between. The CDR3 contains 16 residues. The CDR3 region is CASSQDSGGVMYEQYF. CDR3 in DNA: TGCGCCAGCAGCCAAGATTCCGGGGGAGTTATGTACGAGCAGTACTTC.

The rearrangement joins TRBV7-3 to TRBJ2-3, with TRBD2 identical over 13 bases. V dropped 3 bases and J dropped 9; count of bases not matched to a gene: 6. This CDR3 has 15 amino acids. CDR1 is SGHTA and CDR2 is FQGTGA in the germline V gene. CDR3 sequence reads: CASSFTSGGAGTQYF. CDR3 nucleotide sequence: TGTGCCAGCAGCTTCACTAGCGGGGGGGCCGGGACGCAGTATTTT.

This clone is categorized as medium-sized (0.01 to 0.1%). The V call is TRBV4-1, the J call TRBJ1-2; 9 nucleotides agree with TRBD1. Germline V gene sequence: CDR1 MGHRA, CDR2 YSYEKL. J was trimmed by 7 bases and V by 0 bases; bases with no gene match: 9. The CDR3 has 16 residues. This CDR3 is CASSQDLLDRGSGYTF. For the CDR3, the DNA is TGCGCCAGCAGCCAAGATCTTTTGGACAGGGGCTCTGGCTACACCTTC.

The chain employs TRBV7-9 and TRBJ1-1; D is uncertain. Germline CDR1 is SEHNR and CDR2 is FQNEAQ (reference sequence). The V end lost 1 base, the J end lost 4 bases, and 19 bases lay between the germline ends. The CDR3 contains 17 residues. CDR3 coding DNA: TGTGCCAGCAGCTTAGGTCCGAGCACCCCCGAGGGCACTGAAGCTTTCTTT. Protein sequence: CASSLGPSTPEGTEAFF. Variable domain in full (rest from reference TRBV7-9 and TRBJ1-1): DTGVSQNPRHKITKRGQNVTFRCDPISEHNRLYWYRQTLGQGPEFLTYFQNEAQLEKSRLLSDRFSAERPKGSFSTLEIQRTEQGDSAMYLCASSLGPSTPEGTEAFFGQGTRLTVV.

V gene TRBV11-2 combines with J gene TRBJ2-3; D is possibly TRBD1 (5 bases). This CDR3 is 15 amino acids long. The germline V and J ends were trimmed by 2 bases and 2 bases, with 11 bases remaining between them. Germline CDR1 is SGHAT and CDR2 is FQNNGV. CDR3 in amino acids: CASSLRSGHTDTQYF. The CDR3 DNA reads TGTGCCAGCAGCTTACGTTCAGGACACACAGATACGCAGTATTTT.

The genes are TRBV10-1 and TRBJ2-3; perhaps TRBD2 as D (6 bases). The V and J ends lost 3 bases and 2 bases respectively, with 15 bases between them. The CDR3 is 16 amino acids. Per the germline V gene, CDR1 is WNHNN and CDR2 is SYGVQD (reference sequence). Written as DNA, the CDR3 is TGCGCCAGCAGTGATACCCGGGACTCCCACACAGATACGCAGTATTTT. Its protein is CASSDTRDSHTDTQYF.

The chain's CDR3 is CASSLPRGGLKETQYF. The CDR3 DNA follows: TGTGCCAGCAGTCTGCCCCGGGGGGGCCTTAAGGAGACCCAGTACTTC. The chain combines TRBV28 with TRBJ2-5, with TRBD2 matching 8 bases. Germline CDR1 and CDR2: MDHEN and SYDVKM. V trimming: 5 bases; J trimming: 5 bases; junction bases outside the gene matches: 13. This CDR3 comprises 16 residues.